The sequence of this T cell receptor beta chain was determined in a study of shared clonotypes between healthy human individuals. A deep-level run was used for the assay. The protocol was immunoSEQ multiplex PCR, while the TCRdb copy is restricted to in-frame clones and leaves out a portion. The data hold roughly 1 million clones, with 65% to 75% observed a single time. To note about this clone: The sample contains more than one DNA sequence encoding this CDR3.

The sample taken for sequencing was memory CD4+ T cells sorted from blood. Described subset: CD45RA-negative fraction. This sequence was found in a man in his late teens or twenties in good health.

The CDR3 nucleotides are TGTGCCAGCAGCCAAGAAGTCGGTAGCCTCACCGGGGAGCTGTTTTTT. It yields the protein CASSQEVGSLTGELFF. This chain connects TRBV4-2 to TRBJ2-2; D is ambiguous. Germline V gene lookup returns CDR1 LGHNA and CDR2 YNFKEQ. V lost 0 bases and J lost 4, with 12 bases in between. The CDR3 runs to 16 residues.